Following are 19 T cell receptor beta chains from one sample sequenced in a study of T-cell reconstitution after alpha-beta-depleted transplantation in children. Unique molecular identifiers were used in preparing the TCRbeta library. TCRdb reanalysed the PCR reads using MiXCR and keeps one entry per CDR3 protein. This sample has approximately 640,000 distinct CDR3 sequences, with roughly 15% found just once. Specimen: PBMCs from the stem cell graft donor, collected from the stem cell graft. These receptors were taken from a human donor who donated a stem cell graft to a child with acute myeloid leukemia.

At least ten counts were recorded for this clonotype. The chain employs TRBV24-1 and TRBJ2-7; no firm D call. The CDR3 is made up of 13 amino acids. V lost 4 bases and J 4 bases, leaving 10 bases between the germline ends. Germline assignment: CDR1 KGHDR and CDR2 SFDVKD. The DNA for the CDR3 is TGTGCCACCAGTGAGGCCAGGCTATACGAGCAGTACGTC. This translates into CATSEARLYEQYV.

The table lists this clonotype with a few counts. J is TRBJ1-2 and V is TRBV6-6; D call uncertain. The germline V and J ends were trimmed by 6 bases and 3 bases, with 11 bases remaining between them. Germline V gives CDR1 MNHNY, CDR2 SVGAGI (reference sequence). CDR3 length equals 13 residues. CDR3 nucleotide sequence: TGTGCCAGCAGCTCCCGTATTGACTATGGCTACACCTTC. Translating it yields CASSSRIDYGYTF.

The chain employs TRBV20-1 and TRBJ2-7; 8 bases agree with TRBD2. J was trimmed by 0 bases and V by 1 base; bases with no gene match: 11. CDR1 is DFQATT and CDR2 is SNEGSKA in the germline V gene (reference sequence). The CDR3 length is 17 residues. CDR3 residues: CSARGFSGGRSSYEQYV. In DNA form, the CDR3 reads TGCAGTGCTAGAGGTTTCAGCGGGGGCAGAAGCTCCTACGAGCAGTACGTC.

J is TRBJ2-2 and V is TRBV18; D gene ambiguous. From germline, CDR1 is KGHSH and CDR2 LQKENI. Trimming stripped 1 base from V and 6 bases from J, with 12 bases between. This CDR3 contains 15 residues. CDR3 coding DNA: TGTGCCAGCTCACCACAGAGCCTCAACTCCGGGGAGCTGTTTTTT. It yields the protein CASSPQSLNSGELFF.

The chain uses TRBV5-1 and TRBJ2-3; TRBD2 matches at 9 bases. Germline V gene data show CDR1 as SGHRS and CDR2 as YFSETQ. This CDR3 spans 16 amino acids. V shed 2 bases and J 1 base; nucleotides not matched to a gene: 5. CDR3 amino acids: CASSLQLAGRTDTQYF. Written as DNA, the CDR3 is TGCGCCAGCAGCTTACAACTAGCGGGTCGCACAGATACGCAGTATTTT.

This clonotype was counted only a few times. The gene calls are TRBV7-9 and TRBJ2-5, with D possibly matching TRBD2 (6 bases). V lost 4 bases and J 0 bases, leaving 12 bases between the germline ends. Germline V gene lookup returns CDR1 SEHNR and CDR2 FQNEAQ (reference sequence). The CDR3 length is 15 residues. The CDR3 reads CASSSWRTNQETQYF. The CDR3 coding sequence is TGTGCCAGCAGCTCCTGGCGGACTAACCAAGAGACCCAGTACTTC.

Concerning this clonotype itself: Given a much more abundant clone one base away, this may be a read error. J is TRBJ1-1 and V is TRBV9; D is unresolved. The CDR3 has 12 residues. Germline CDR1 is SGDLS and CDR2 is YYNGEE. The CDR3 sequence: CASSPPSTQAFF. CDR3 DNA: TGTGCCAGCAGCCCCCCTAGCACTCAAGCTTTCTTT.

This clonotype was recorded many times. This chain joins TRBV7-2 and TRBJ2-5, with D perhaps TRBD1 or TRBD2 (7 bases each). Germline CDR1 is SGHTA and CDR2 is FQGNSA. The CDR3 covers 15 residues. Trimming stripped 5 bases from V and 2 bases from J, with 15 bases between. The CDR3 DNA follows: TGTGCCAGCAGCAGCGGGACAGTTAGGCAAGAGACCCAGTACTTC. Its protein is CASSSGTVRQETQYF.

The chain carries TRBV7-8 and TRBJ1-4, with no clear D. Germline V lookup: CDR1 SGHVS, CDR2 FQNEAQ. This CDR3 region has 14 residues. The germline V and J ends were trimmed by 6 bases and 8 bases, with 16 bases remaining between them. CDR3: CASRPERVGEKLFF. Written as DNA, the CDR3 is TGTGCCAGCAGACCGGAGCGGGTTGGCGAAAAACTGTTTTTT. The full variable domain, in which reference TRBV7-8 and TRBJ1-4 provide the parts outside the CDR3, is GAGVSQSPRYKVAKRGQDVALRCDPISGHVSLFWYQQALGQGPEFLTYFQNEAQLDKSGLPSDRFFAERPEGSVSTLKIQRTQQEDSAVYLCASRPERVGEKLFFGSGTQLSVL.

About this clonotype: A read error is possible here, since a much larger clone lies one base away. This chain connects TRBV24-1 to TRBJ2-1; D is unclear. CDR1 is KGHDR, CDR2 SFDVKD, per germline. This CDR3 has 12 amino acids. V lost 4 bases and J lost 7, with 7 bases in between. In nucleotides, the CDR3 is TGTGCCACCAGTGACGTGGGGAATGAGCAGTTCTTC. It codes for CATSDVGNEQFF.

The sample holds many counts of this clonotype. Here the CDR3 DNA reads TGTGCCAGCAGCCTACAGGGGGCTGGAAACACCATATATTTT. Protein: CASSLQGAGNTIYF. The chain couples TRBV7-2 to TRBJ1-3; 8 bases fit TRBD1. The germline V gene has CDR1 SGHTA and CDR2 FQGNSA. CDR3 length: 14 residues. J gave up 2 bases and V 5 bases, and 2 bases lay outside the gene matches.

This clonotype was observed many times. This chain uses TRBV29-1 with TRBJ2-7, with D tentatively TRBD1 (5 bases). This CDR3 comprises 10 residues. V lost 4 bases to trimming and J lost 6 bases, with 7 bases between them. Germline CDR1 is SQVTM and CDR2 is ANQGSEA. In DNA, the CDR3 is TGCAGCGTTGTAAGGGGCGAGCAGTACTTC. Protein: CSVVRGEQYF.

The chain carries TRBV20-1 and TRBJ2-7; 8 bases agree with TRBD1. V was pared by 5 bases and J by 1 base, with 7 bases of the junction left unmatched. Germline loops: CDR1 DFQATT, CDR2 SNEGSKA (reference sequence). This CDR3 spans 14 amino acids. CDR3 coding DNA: TGCAGTGCTGCCGACAGGGGTCTATCCTACGAGCAGTACGTC. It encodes CSAADRGLSYEQYV.

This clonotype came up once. CDR3 loop: CAISEYGYEQYF. As DNA, the CDR3 is TGTGCCATCAGTGAGTATGGTTACGAGCAGTACTTC. The chain links TRBV10-3 to TRBJ2-7; D is undetermined. V lost 1 base and J lost 4, with 5 bases in between. CDR3 length: 12 residues. CDR1 ENHRY and CDR2 SYGVKD come from the germline V gene.

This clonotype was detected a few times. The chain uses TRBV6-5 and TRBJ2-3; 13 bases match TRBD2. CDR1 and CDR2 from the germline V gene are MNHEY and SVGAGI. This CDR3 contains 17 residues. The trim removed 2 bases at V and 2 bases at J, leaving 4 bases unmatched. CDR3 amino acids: CASSYAGLAGATDTQYF. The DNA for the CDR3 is TGTGCCAGCAGTTACGCCGGACTAGCGGGGGCCACAGATACGCAGTATTTT.

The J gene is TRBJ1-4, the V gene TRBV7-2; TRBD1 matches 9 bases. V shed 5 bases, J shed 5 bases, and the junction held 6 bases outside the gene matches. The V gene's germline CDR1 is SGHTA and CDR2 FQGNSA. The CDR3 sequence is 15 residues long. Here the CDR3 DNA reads TGTGCCAGCAGCCCCGACAGGGGGGGCAATGAAAAACTGTTTTTT. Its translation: CASSPDRGGNEKLFF.

The CDR3 region has the DNA TGTGCCAGCAGCCTTAGACAGGGGGCTGGGGCCAACGTCCTGACTTTC. Protein sequence: CASSLRQGAGANVLTF. V and J are TRBV7-3 and TRBJ2-6, with TRBD1 identical over 9 bases. After removal of 5 bases from V and 2 bases from J, the junction contained 4 bases not matched to a gene. From germline, CDR1 is SGHTA and CDR2 FQGTGA. The CDR3 is made up of 16 amino acids.

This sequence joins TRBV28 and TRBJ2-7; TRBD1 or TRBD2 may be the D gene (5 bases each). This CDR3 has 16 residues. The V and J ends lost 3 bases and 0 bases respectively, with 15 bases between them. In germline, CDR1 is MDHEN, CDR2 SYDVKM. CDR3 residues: CASSFGGPGSSYEQYV. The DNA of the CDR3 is TGTGCCAGCAGTTTTGGGGGTCCGGGGAGCTCCTACGAGCAGTACGTC.

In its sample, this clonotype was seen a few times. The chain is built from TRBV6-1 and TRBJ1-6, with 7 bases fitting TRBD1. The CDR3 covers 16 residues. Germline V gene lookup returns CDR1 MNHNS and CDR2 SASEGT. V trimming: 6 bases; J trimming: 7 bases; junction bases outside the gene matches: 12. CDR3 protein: CASRSRGGVMNSPLHF. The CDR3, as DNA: TGTGCCAGCAGATCCAGGGGGGGCGTTATGAATTCACCCCTCCACTTT.